Listed here are 28 T cell receptor beta chains from one sample, sequenced in a study of cytomegalovirus exposure and HLA in healthy donors. The study ran its PCR with 60 Vbeta and 13 Jbeta primers. Some clones are missing from TCRdb's copy, which holds only in-frame ones; the method was immunoSEQ multiplex PCR. This table has some 95,000 clones, 77% appearing once. The sequenced sample consisted of PBMCs. These receptor sequences come from a man between 50 and 59 years old in good health and CMV-seropositive.

V usage is TRBV7-9 and J usage is TRBJ1-1; D perhaps matches TRBD1 (6 bases). V was clipped by 5 bases and J by 5 bases, with 18 bases between them. Germline CDR1 and CDR2: SEHNR and FQNEAQ (reference sequence). The CDR3 has 15 amino acids. The CDR3 DNA follows: TGTGCCAGCAGCCAAGCGGTGGGGGCTGGAACTGAAGCTTTCTTT. Translation gives CASSQAVGAGTEAFF.

This chain's CDR3 is CASNPPQGWPQHF. In nucleotides, the CDR3 is TGTGCCAGCAATCCGCCACAGGGATGGCCCCAGCATTTT. This sequence joins TRBV6-1 and TRBJ1-5; tentative D call: TRBD1 (6 bases). Germline V lookup: CDR1 MNHNS, CDR2 SASEGT. The CDR3 is made up of 13 amino acids. The V end lost 7 bases, the J end lost 9 bases, and 16 bases lay between the germline ends.

This chain connects TRBV19 to TRBJ2-5, with TRBD2 identical over 8 bases. The CDR3 runs 14 residues. Germline-derived CDR1 and CDR2 are LNHDA and SQIVND (reference sequence). V shed 5 bases, J shed 4 bases, and the junction held 6 bases outside the gene matches. The CDR3 reads CASSQWTSSETQYF. The CDR3 DNA is TGTGCCAGTAGTCAATGGACTAGCTCAGAGACCCAGTACTTC.

V and J are TRBV4-2 and TRBJ2-5; maybe TRBD2 (7 bases). This CDR3 is 15 amino acids long. The V end was cut by 4 bases, the J end by 4 bases, with 16 bases between. Germline-derived CDR1 and CDR2 are LGHNA and YNFKEQ. In nucleotides, the CDR3 is TGTGCCAGCAGCCCGGAGGGGGGGCGAGCAGAGACCCAGTACTTC. It encodes CASSPEGGRAETQYF.

This chain joins TRBV19 and TRBJ2-6; 10 nucleotides agree with TRBD1. The ends lost 5 bases at V and 4 bases at J; junction bases unmatched: 11. The V gene's germline CDR1 is LNHDA and CDR2 SQIVND (reference sequence). The CDR3 runs 18 residues. The chain's CDR3 is CASSAFPGQGTGANVLTF. CDR3 in DNA: TGTGCCAGTAGTGCCTTCCCGGGACAGGGGACCGGGGCCAACGTCCTGACTTTC.

The rearrangement joins TRBV6-5 to TRBJ1-1; the D is unclear. V was pared by 5 bases and J by 11 bases, with 15 bases between. The CDR3 contains 12 residues. Per germline, CDR1 MNHEY and CDR2 SVGAGI. The CDR3 loop is CASSQLQRTAFF. Here the CDR3 DNA reads TGTGCCAGCAGTCAATTACAGAGAACGGCTTTCTTT.

This chain uses TRBV19 with TRBJ1-2; D unresolved. The CDR3 is 14 amino acids. Germline V gives CDR1 LNHDA, CDR2 SQIVND (reference sequence). Trimming removed 5 bases at V and 5 bases at J, with 15 bases between. CDR3 sequence: CASSSQAAAYGYTF. CDR3 DNA: TGTGCCAGTAGTTCCCAGGCAGCTGCATATGGCTACACCTTC.

This chain connects TRBV27 to TRBJ1-4; 8 bases align to TRBD1. The V segment lost 9 bases and the J segment 3 bases; nucleotides outside the gene matches: 3. The CDR3 runs 13 residues. Germline CDR1 and CDR2: MNHEY and SMNVEV (reference sequence). The CDR3 bases are TGTGCCAGTCGACAGGGGTCTAATGAAAAACTGTTTTTT. Translating gives CASRQGSNEKLFF.

The chain has TRBV27 and TRBJ1-2, with D perhaps matching TRBD1 (6 bases). The CDR3 contains 12 residues. The V gene's germline CDR1 is MNHEY and CDR2 SMNVEV (reference sequence). Trimming pared 6 bases from V and 5 bases from J, leaving 10 bases between. The CDR3 bases are TGTGCCAGCAGCCAGACAGGATATGGCTACACCTTC. As protein: CASSQTGYGYTF.

In its sample, this clone was seen a few times. The genes are TRBV19 and TRBJ2-7; the D gene is possibly TRBD1 (7 bases). CDR3 length: 14 amino acids. Trimming pared 3 bases from V and 3 bases from J, leaving 12 bases between. Germline V gives CDR1 LNHDA, CDR2 SQIVND (reference sequence). CDR3 sequence reads: CASSMSQGGYEQYF. DNA of the CDR3: TGTGCCAGTAGTATGAGTCAGGGGGGCTACGAGCAGTACTTC.

The chain joins TRBV19 to TRBJ1-4, with 7 positions matching TRBD1. Per the germline V gene, CDR1 is LNHDA and CDR2 is SQIVND (reference sequence). The ends lost 7 bases at V and 11 bases at J; junction bases unmatched: 13. This CDR3 is built from 14 residues. The CDR3 reads CASTPGQADWKLFF. The CDR3 DNA reads TGTGCCAGTACCCCCGGACAGGCGGATTGGAAACTGTTTTTT.

This clone was seen a few times. This chain joins TRBV6-1 and TRBJ2-5; 7 bases fit TRBD2. The CDR3 totals 15 residues. Germline-derived CDR1 and CDR2 are MNHNS and SASEGT. Germline trimming cut 4 bases from V and 5 bases from J; bases unmatched to any gene: 10. CDR3 loop: CASSVLAVMGETQYF. CDR3 nucleotides: TGTGCCAGCAGTGTTCTAGCGGTGATGGGGGAGACCCAGTACTTC.

Of note for this clone: Germline is not matched at one junction end, which may reflect a read error. V and J are TRBV19 and TRBJ1-2, with D possibly TRBD1 on 5 matching bases. Germline CDR1 and CDR2: LNHDA and SQIVND (reference sequence). This CDR3 spans 14 amino acids. CDR3 in DNA: TGTGCCAGTAGATCGCAGGGTGGCGTCTATGGCTACCCCTTC. Its translation is CASRSQGGVYGYPF.

This chain uses TRBV28 with TRBJ1-1; 8 positions match TRBD1. Germline-derived CDR1 and CDR2 are MDHEN and SYDVKM. Losses at the gene ends were 5 bases for V and 1 base for J; bases not matched to a gene: 9. The CDR3 totals 16 residues. The CDR3 bases are TGTGCCAGCAGTCTTAGACAGGGGTCCCCGAACACTGAAGCTTTCTTT. It yields the protein CASSLRQGSPNTEAFF.

This chain connects TRBV18 to TRBJ1-2; TRBD1 matches at 10 bases. With V trimmed by 6 bases and J by 4 bases, 11 bases remained unmatched. Germline assignment: CDR1 KGHSH and CDR2 LQKENI. The CDR3 is made up of 16 amino acids. CDR3 bases: TGTGCCAGCTCCCTTGGACAGGGGGTATGGGGCTATGGCTACACCTTC. Protein sequence: CASSLGQGVWGYGYTF.

The table lists this clone with a few counts. The chain is built from TRBV4-3 and TRBJ2-6, with D maybe TRBD2 (6 bases). The CDR3 is 16 amino acids. The V end was cut by 3 bases, the J end by 3 bases, with 12 bases between. CDR1 LGHNA and CDR2 YSLEER come from the germline V gene. The CDR3 DNA reads as TGCGCCAGCAGCCAGGAGGGTCTGAGTGGGGCCAACGTCCTGACTTTC. This encodes CASSQEGLSGANVLTF.

This clone rates as medium-sized. The rearrangement joins TRBV2 to TRBJ1-5; no clear D. The CDR3 extends over 15 amino acids. Germline CDR1 reads SNHLY; CDR2 reads FYNNEI. Trimming removed 3 bases at V and 1 base at J, with 10 bases between. The DNA of the CDR3 is TGTGCCAGCAGTGACACCGGGGTAAGCAATCAGCCCCAGCATTTT. Translation gives CASSDTGVSNQPQHF.

The CDR3 DNA sequence: TGTGCCGCGGCAGGGACTCCGTTGAACACCGGGGAGCTGTTTTTT. Amino acids: CAAAGTPLNTGELFF. V gene TRBV30 combines with J gene TRBJ2-2; perhaps TRBD2 as D (6 bases). This CDR3 is 15 amino acids long. CDR1 is GTSNPN, CDR2 SVGIG, per germline (reference sequence). With 8 bases removed from V and 1 base from J, the gap between germline ends came to 17 bases.

V gene TRBV5-1 combines with J gene TRBJ2-1, with no clear D. The length of the CDR3 is 14 residues. The germline V and J ends were trimmed by 1 base and 8 bases, with 13 bases remaining between them. CDR1 is SGHRS, CDR2 YFSETQ, per germline. CDR3: CASSLRSLSDEQFF. CDR3 nucleotides: TGCGCCAGCAGCTTGCGGTCCCTGAGCGATGAGCAGTTCTTC.

This sequence joins TRBV7-6 and TRBJ2-7; D is unclear. Trimming removed 4 bases from V and 0 bases from J, with 4 bases in between. The CDR3 has 12 amino acids. Germline CDR1 reads SGHVS; CDR2 reads FNYEAQ. For the CDR3, the DNA is TGTGCCAGCAGCTCCAACTCCTACGAGCAGTACTTC. Amino acids: CASSSNSYEQYF.

The rearrangement joins TRBV4-1 to TRBJ1-6; D is perhaps TRBD1 (6 bases). The length of the CDR3 is 14 residues. Germline CDR1 is MGHRA and CDR2 is YSYEKL. Trimming removed 8 bases from V and 7 bases from J, with 15 bases in between. The CDR3 DNA reads TGCGCCAGCGGGGGCGGACAGCTAAATTCACCCCTCCACTTT. Protein: CASGGGQLNSPLHF.

Concerning this clone itself: The germline gene is not matched at one end of the junction; a read error may be the cause. The rearrangement links TRBV6-1 to TRBJ1-6; 11 bases agree with TRBD1. The CDR3 loop spans 15 amino acids. Germline CDR1 MNHNS, CDR2 SASEGT. The chain's CDR3 is CASRDGTGGNSPLNF. In DNA, the CDR3 is TGTGCCAGCAGGGACGGGACAGGGGGAAATTCACCCCTCAACTTT.

The V call is TRBV11-2, the J call TRBJ2-4; 9 bases are shared with TRBD2. The ends lost 5 bases at V and 1 base at J; junction bases unmatched: 6. The CDR3 covers 16 residues. Germline V gene sequence: CDR1 SGHAT, CDR2 FQNNGV. For the CDR3, the DNA is TGTGCCAGCAGCATCGGACTAGCGCGTGCCAAAAACATTCAGTACTTC. This gives the protein CASSIGLARAKNIQYF. Full variable domain (missing parts from reference TRBV11-2 and TRBJ2-4): EAGVAQSPRYKIIEKRQSVAFWCNPISGHATLYWYQQILGQGPKLLIQFQNNGVVDDSQLPKDRFSAERLKGVDSTLKIQPAKLEDSAVYLCASSIGLARAKNIQYFGAGTRLSVL.

The chain recombines TRBV6-5 with TRBJ1-2; tentatively, D is TRBD1 (6 bases). The CDR3 length is 13 residues. Trimming stripped 5 bases from V and 8 bases from J, with 15 bases between. Germline CDR1 MNHEY, CDR2 SVGAGI. CDR3 protein: CASSPDSTMGYTF. In DNA, the CDR3 is TGTGCCAGCAGTCCGGACAGTACTATGGGCTACACCTTC.

The chain has TRBV5-5 and TRBJ1-5; 7 bases map to TRBD1. V shed 4 bases, J shed 5 bases, and the junction held 6 bases outside the gene matches. The germline V gene has CDR1 SGHKS and CDR2 YYEKEE (reference sequence). This CDR3 comprises 14 residues. The CDR3 is CASSQGTADQPQHF. The CDR3 nucleotides read TGTGCCAGCAGCCAGGGGACAGCGGATCAGCCCCAGCATTTT.

The genes are TRBV23-1 and TRBJ2-3; 10 bases are a match to TRBD1. TRBV23-1 is placed among ORFs of uncertain function. CDR3 size: 17 residues. V shed 4 bases and J 2 bases; nucleotides not matched to a gene: 9. CDR3 protein: CASSPTGQGVNTDTQYF. The CDR3 DNA reads TGCGCCAGCAGTCCGACCGGACAGGGGGTCAACACAGATACGCAGTATTTT.

The chain carries TRBV9 and TRBJ2-5, with D tentatively TRBD2 (6 bases). The better agreement between TRBJ2-7 and the DNA end casts doubt on the J call. Germline loops: CDR1 SGDLS, CDR2 YYNGEE. CDR3 length equals 11 residues. The CDR3 region is CASSRGSEQYF. CDR3 DNA sequence: TGTGCCAGCAGCCGGGGGTCCGAGCAGTACTTC.

V is TRBV6-1 and J is TRBJ2-7; D is uncertain. The germline V and J ends were trimmed by 7 bases and 6 bases, with 10 bases remaining between them. This CDR3 region has 11 residues. Germline CDR1 reads MNHNS; CDR2 reads SASEGT. DNA of the CDR3: TGTGCCAGCATCTTATCGTGCGAGCAGTACTTC. Residues: CASILSCEQYF.